This T cell receptor (beta chain) was retrieved from a study of cytomegalovirus exposure and HLA in healthy donors (TCRdb year 2017). Background for the entire study: According to an earlier analysis of 587 of the donors, about 179 million T cells yielded 117 million unique TCR beta sequences and 250 to 350 Gb of sequence data. An early release covering roughly 580 HLA-typed donors comprised about 300 gigabases of sequencing data and 85 million to 100 million unique TCR sequences. The genetic ancestry cluster associated with self-reported Caucasian donors included 81% of the 398 genotyped donors. The aim of the study was to test whether cataloging public T cell receptors could identify signatures of past pathogen exposure. The study used immunosequencing to profile the T cell repertoires of about 670 subjects and linked those repertoires to cytomegalovirus serostatus. In addition to the first cohort of approximately 670 subjects, a separate validation cohort of 120 different subjects was used. The study combined high-throughput TCR immunosequencing, statistical association of individual TCRs with disease status, and machine learning to predict cytomegalovirus infection status. A later analysis re-examined previously published TCR beta repertoires from more than 650 donors and added high-resolution HLA genotyping to investigate patterns of TCR occurrence. The later analysis used no new phenotypic data to find candidate immune exposures, relying instead on TCR beta sequences and their occurrence across donors. An earlier analysis of about 600 of the donors used high-throughput TCR beta sequencing to judge whether each TCR beta V gene segment behaved as functional or pseudogenic. Alongside the repertoire data, information on donor age, sex, ethnicity and CMV serostatus was compiled. In a later genetic analysis, genome-wide SNP genotypes for about 55% of the roughly 670 donors were used, and that subset was treated as a discovery cohort. All discovery cohort repertoires had been generated on a single sequencing platform. HLA typing covered class I and class II loci at four-digit resolution. The number of donors typed differed by locus, with about 629-630 for A, B, C, DRB1 and DQB1, about 500 for DQA1, about 610 for DPA1, and approximately 470 for DPB1. About 5 DR-DQ haplotypes were handled as single units for association and clustering, since linkage in the cohort was strong. On average, roughly 240,000 unique TCR beta nucleotide sequences were sequenced per donor among about 400 genotyped donors of the cohort, with 15% to 20% of those sequences being non-productive. The investigation overall reported the following: A later analysis reported that several top co-occurrence clusters appeared linked to parvovirus B19, influenza, CMV and Epstein-Barr virus. A later analysis found that most CMV-associated TCR beta chains appeared HLA-restricted, with HLA associations seemingly driven largely by CMV exposure. HLA typing was unavailable for some donors at each locus, so association tests used only the typed subset. When HLA alleles, especially DR and DQ, strongly co-occurred, TCR associations were difficult to assign to individual alleles. A later genetic analysis reported fewer N-insertions in productive TCRs among donors in an Asian-associated ancestry cluster than the roughly 670-donor mean. In a later analysis, the rate of TCR association differed among HLA loci, with DRB1 alleles having the most associated TCRs and HLA-C alleles having the fewest. At a false discovery rate of 0.05, a later analysis linked approximately 18,000 TCR beta sequences to specific HLA alleles. The study listed 164 TCR beta chains as associated with cytomegalovirus. In both the original and validation cohorts, the classifier was reported to diagnose cytomegalovirus status with high specificity and sensitivity. A further reported finding was that TCR beta sequences accurately predicted the HLA-A and HLA-B alleles for most subjects in the first cohort. A group of highly shared sequence variants was considered likely to be a technical artifact of the sequencing pipeline. In an earlier analysis of some 640 of the donors, most TCR beta V segments were observed in productive rearrangements about 87% or about 30% of the time, broadly matching IMGT annotations. In a later genetic analysis, a missense DCLRE1C variant was associated with V-gene and J-gene trimming of TCR beta chains, and the association was replicated in an independent cohort. Linkage disequilibrium might explain the correlated functional status among segregating V segments, but an unknown experimental factor could not be excluded. The presence/absence analyses assumed that sequencing depth was roughly uniform across donors, and that assumption may not be true. A few of the identified cytomegalovirus-associated TCR beta chains were confirmed in vitro to be specific for cytomegalovirus antigens. This cohort had only TCR beta chains sequenced, and the lack of alpha or paired-chain data limited which features could be detected. Immune exposure information for the cohort was limited to CMV serostatus. While some public TCRs were present in many individuals, most TCR sequences turned up only very rarely across donors. In a later analysis, HLA-associated TCR beta chains were found to be more clonally expanded and to have lower generation probabilities than equally common non-associated chains. The authors suggested that the approach could potentially be extended to other disease states and immunological phenotypes. Because the 87-base-pair reads could not distinguish some IMGT-functional V segments, including TRBV6-2 and TRBV6-3, those segments were excluded. Over 15 rarely observed V segments, including chromosome 9 orphons, were excluded from the earlier analysis of a few hundred of the donors because counts were too low.

This clone was counted only a few times. Its recognized antigen is unknown. No much larger clone is present one base from it, and per-base qualities are unavailable. The CDR3 runs 17 amino acids, cysteine and phenylalanine included. Left in the record is the CDR3 DNA by itself, 51 bases read in frame from the first base. Trimming leaves V shorter by 4 bases and J shorter by 3 bases, with the junction holding 8 bases beyond the gene matches. The germline V gene supplies CDR1 LGHNA and CDR2 YSLEER. Preparation of the library involved the immunoSEQ multiplex PCR assay. For the multiplex PCR, a mixture combining 60 forward primers for TCR Vbeta segments and 13 reverse primers for TCR Jbeta segments was used. The CDR3 region of rearranged TCR beta genes was amplified from genomic DNA with a multiplex PCR assay. On the Illumina HiSeq System, the amplified TCR beta libraries were sequenced as 87-base-pair reads. The original methods were these. A later analysis counted approximately 74 million unique TCR beta chains across the 666 repertoires, and some 11 million of these chains were shared by at least two donors. A nearest-neighbor algorithm error-corrected the raw reads and collapsed the reads into unique sequences, merging closely related sequences to remove PCR and sequencing errors. To assign V, D and J gene segments, CDR3 sequences were aligned to IMGT reference sequences. For a sequence to be retained, a match of at least six nucleotides to both a V gene segment and a J gene segment was required. Rearrangements were classified as productive when the CDR3 lacked stop codons and remained in frame with V and J, and all other rearrangements were classified as non-productive. Following IMGT convention, CDR3 was defined as the stretch from the second conserved V-encoded cysteine to the conserved J-encoded phenylalanine. The earlier analysis of about 570 of the donors excluded any sequence lacking an unambiguous match to a single V gene segment. An earlier analysis of almost 600 of the donors classified V segments as functional when productive rearrangements were above 56.7% and as segregating when the standard deviation between donors was above 5%. A statistical classification framework was developed to diagnose cytomegalovirus status using the catalog of TCR beta chain sequences. A later analysis assigned V and J genes by comparing TCR nucleotide sequences with IMGT/GENE-DB human TR gene sequences. A later analysis assigned CDR3 sequences and most-parsimonious VDJ recombination scenarios with the TCRdist pipeline. In a later analysis, each TCR beta chain was defined by its CDR3 amino acid sequence together with its V-gene family, and reads without a unique V-gene family were excluded. As a way to deal with suspected cross-contamination and a sequencing artifact, a later analysis dropped 450 to 700 nucleotide sequences that were highly shared and had low generation probability. In a later analysis, a clonal expansion index for each public chain was calculated from normalized within-repertoire ranks of inferred template counts. A later analysis computed generation probabilities with a VDJ recombination model fitted to out-of-frame rearrangements, and checked the results against IGoR. In a later analysis, TCR-TCR, TCR-HLA and TCR-CMV co-occurrence was scored with hypergeometric tests, and a repertoire-size bias correction was applied to TCR pairs. A later analysis estimated false discovery rates by permuting HLA or CMV assignments 20 times. A later analysis grouped co-occurring TCRs with DBSCAN, adding TCRdist sequence similarity when clustering within HLA-allele-positive subsets. Repertoires with fewer than 30,000 or more than 120,000 public chains were left out of co-occurrence clustering, as were about 5 repertoires with anomalous nucleotide sharing. TCRdb mirrors the immuneACCESS table, restricted to in-frame sequences. Some clones are absent from its copies; in checked studies, under half trace to an unresolved V gene, and the reason for the others is unknown. The DNA gave D and trimming, while V, J and clone size come from that table. For this sample the table gives around 100,000 clones, of which 67% were detected only once. The ten largest clones add up to around 1.9% of the sample.

The cohort was made up of 500 to 800 healthy bone marrow donors. All cohort members were sampled while nominally healthy, although unrecorded immune exposures were likely present. The donor tested CMV seronegative and was one of the 352 seronegative cohort members. A peripheral blood sample was collected from each donor, and TCR beta sequencing was performed on peripheral blood mononuclear cells. Genomic DNA extraction from the blood cell samples was performed with the Qiagen DNeasy Blood Extraction Kit. The V and J segments used are TRBV4-3 and TRBJ1-4, with 10 bases aligning to TRBD1. This TCR was recovered from a man under 40 in good health and CMV-seronegative. Source material: PBMCs. CDR3 sequence: CASSPTGTGVSNEKLFF. The DNA is TGCGCCAGCAGCCCAACCGGGACAGGGGTTTCTAATGAAAAACTGTTTTTT.